Following are 11 T cell receptor beta chains from one sample sequenced in a study of OX40 agonist ivuxolimab in advanced cancers. Some clones are missing from TCRdb's copy, which holds only in-frame ones; the method was immunoSEQ multiplex PCR. The repertoire holds about 48,000 clones, with approximately 84% as singletons. Here the sequenced sample was CD4+ or CD8+ T cells sorted from blood, taken in a trial of the OX40 agonist ivuxolimab. The receptors shown here come from an adult with an advanced solid tumor such as melanoma, head and neck, liver or kidney cancer.

The chain has TRBV7-2 and TRBJ2-7; 9 bases map to TRBD1. Trimming removed 3 bases from V and 1 base from J; junction bases left unmatched: 1. This CDR3 contains 14 residues. Germline CDR1 reads SGHTA; CDR2 reads FQGNSA. The DNA of the CDR3 is TGTGCCAGCAGCTTCGACAGGGGGTCCTACGAGCAGTACTTC. This gives the protein CASSFDRGSYEQYF.

This chain links TRBV7-9 with TRBJ2-5; D ambiguous. The germline V and J ends were trimmed by 5 bases and 1 base, with 8 bases remaining between them. The CDR3 length is 13 residues. Germline V CDR1 and CDR2: SEHNR, FQNEAQ (reference sequence). CDR3 residues: CASSPPGQETQYF. The DNA of the CDR3 is TGTGCCAGCAGCCCCCCGGGCCAAGAGACCCAGTACTTC.

The V call is TRBV9, the J call TRBJ2-7; D may be TRBD2 (5 bases). CDR3 length: 10 residues. From germline, CDR1 is SGDLS and CDR2 YYNGEE. Trimming stripped 7 bases from V and 5 bases from J, with 7 bases between. CDR3 region: CASLEDEQYF. DNA of the CDR3: TGTGCCAGCCTGGAGGACGAGCAGTACTTC.

The CDR3 here is CASSLWPGDTEAFF. The CDR3 nucleotides read TGCGCCAGCAGCTTGTGGCCAGGGGACACTGAAGCTTTCTTT. J is TRBJ1-1 and V is TRBV5-1; tentatively, D is TRBD1 (6 bases). V gave up 1 base and J gave up 3 bases, with 10 bases separating them. This CDR3 has 14 residues. CDR1 is SGHRS and CDR2 is YFSETQ in the germline V gene.

The chain joins TRBV13 to TRBJ2-7, with TRBD2 matching 12 bases. The CDR3 loop spans 13 amino acids. Germline-derived CDR1 and CDR2 are PRHDT and FYEKMQ (reference sequence). V was pared by 2 bases and J by 12 bases, with 5 bases of the junction left unmatched. CDR3 nucleotide sequence: TGTGCCAGCAGCTTATGGACTAGCGGGGTACGGTACTTC. It is translated as CASSLWTSGVRYF.

This sequence joins TRBV18 and TRBJ1-1; the match to TRBD1 covers 11 bases. V shed 0 bases and J 7 bases; nucleotides not matched to a gene: 7. Germline V CDR1 and CDR2: KGHSH, LQKENI. The CDR3 has 16 residues. CDR3 in DNA: TGTGCCAGCTCACCACCAGGACAGGGGGCTGGTAATGAAGCTTTCTTT. Residues: CASSPPGQGAGNEAFF.

The chain couples TRBV19 to TRBJ1-3; TRBD1 might be the D (5 bases). With 11 bases removed from V and 4 bases from J, the gap between germline ends came to 12 bases. Germline V gives CDR1 LNHDA, CDR2 SQIVND (reference sequence). The CDR3 is 12 amino acids. Here the CDR3 DNA reads TGTGCCGGTACGGGGCGGGGAAACACCATATATTTT. Protein product: CAGTGRGNTIYF.

This chain connects TRBV7-2 to TRBJ2-1; D may be TRBD1 (6 bases). The CDR3 spans 14 residues. Per the germline V gene, CDR1 is SGHTA and CDR2 is FQGNSA. The V and J ends lost 5 bases and 7 bases respectively, with 15 bases between them. For the CDR3, the DNA is TGTGCCAGCAGCGGCTCAGTAGGGGGAAATGAGCAGTTCTTC. This sequence encodes CASSGSVGGNEQFF.

This chain joins TRBV10-2 and TRBJ2-7, with D uncertain. The CDR3 runs to 11 residues. From germline, CDR1 is WSHSY and CDR2 SAAADI. V was trimmed by 3 bases and J by 9 bases, leaving 9 bases between them. CDR3 sequence reads: CASSELTRQYF. The DNA of the CDR3 is TGCGCCAGCAGTGAATTGACAAGGCAGTACTTC.

This chain uses TRBV4-2 with TRBJ2-7; 7 bases map to TRBD1. Germline loops: CDR1 LGHNA, CDR2 YNFKEQ. The CDR3 consists of 15 residues. The ends lost 1 base at V and 0 bases at J; junction bases unmatched: 3. CDR3 DNA sequence: TGTGCCAGCAGCCAAGGGGGGACAGCCTCCTACGAGCAGTACTTC. Translating gives CASSQGGTASYEQYF.

J is TRBJ2-3 and V is TRBV5-1; 12 bases align to TRBD2. Per germline, CDR1 SGHRS and CDR2 YFSETQ. Losses at the gene ends were 2 bases for V and 1 base for J; bases not matched to a gene: 11. The CDR3 length is 19 residues. Here the CDR3 DNA reads TGCGCCAGCAGCTTACAGACTAGCGGGGGAGTACCTGGCACAGATACGCAGTATTTT. The encoded protein is CASSLQTSGGVPGTDTQYF.